This T cell receptor (beta chain) was recorded in a study of blood T cells in healthy people across ages. Findings and limits, study-wide: Lack of knowledge of donor CMV status possibly confounded expanded clonotype changes.

Points on this clonotype: Its matching antigen is unknown.

The authors ran a second PCR of roughly 6 to 12 cycles using a sample-barcoded 5' primer and a J-beta primer mix. CDR3-containing paired-end reads numbered at least 2.5 million in each sample. TCRdb re-analysed the 5' RACE reads in MiXCR, keeping a single row per CDR3 protein. The data contain 760,000 or so distinct CDR3 sequences, approximately 25% of them singletons. There are 16 residues in the CDR3. The trim removed 0 bases at V and 2 bases at J, leaving 6 bases unmatched. Germline V gene sequence: CDR1 SGHKS, CDR2 YYEKEE (reference sequence). The data also belong to a second study, concerning T cells of mothers and their children.

What was sequenced was blood. The J gene is TRBJ2-5, the V gene TRBV5-5, with 8 positions matching TRBD2. The origin of this receptor is a boy younger than 18 in good health. The CDR3 is CASSLALAGSQETQYF. Here the CDR3 DNA reads TGTGCCAGCAGCTTGGCGCTAGCGGGCTCTCAAGAGACCCAGTACTTC.